Each of the 25 T cell receptor beta chains below was sequenced from the same sample in a study of T cells in localized non-small cell lung cancer. Data came from immunoSEQ multiplex PCR; TCRdb stores just in-frame clones and leaves some out. In the table there are 55,000 to 65,000 clones, around 90% of which are singletons. The sequencing here drew on peripheral blood, taken before any cancer treatment. Receptors originate from a man between 40 and 75 years old with stage I squamous cell lung carcinoma.

This chain joins TRBV6-4 and TRBJ2-3, with 13 bases aligning to TRBD2. The CDR3 covers 15 residues. The J segment lost 7 bases and the V segment lost 7 bases, leaving 8 bases of the junction unmatched. Germline values: CDR1 MRHNA, CDR2 SNTAGT. CDR3 residues: CASTKGLAGLYTQYF. DNA of the CDR3: TGTGCCAGCACCAAGGGACTAGCGGGACTATATACGCAGTATTTT.

V and J are TRBV27 and TRBJ2-1; 10 nucleotides match TRBD2. V dropped 10 bases and J dropped 8; count of bases not matched to a gene: 11. CDR3 length: 14 residues. CDR1 is MNHEY and CDR2 is SMNVEV in the germline V gene (reference sequence). In DNA form, the CDR3 reads TGTGCCACCCAGCGGGAGGGTTATCTTCATGAGCAGTTCTTC. Residues: CATQREGYLHEQFF.

The chain combines TRBV19 with TRBJ2-3; D unresolved. Trimming pared 2 bases from V and 1 base from J, leaving 7 bases between. The V gene's germline CDR1 is LNHDA and CDR2 SQIVND (reference sequence). The CDR3 has 14 residues. CDR3 nucleotide sequence: TGTGCCAGTAGTATAATGGGTGGCACAGATACGCAGTATTTT. This sequence encodes CASSIMGGTDTQYF.

The rearrangement links TRBV7-9 to TRBJ2-7, with a weak D call TRBD1 (5 bases). CDR3 size: 16 residues. The germline gives CDR1 SEHNR, CDR2 FQNEAQ (reference sequence). The V end lost 5 bases, the J end lost 0 bases, and 17 bases lay between the germline ends. The CDR3 sequence: CASSGSNRRPSYEQYF. The CDR3 DNA reads as TGTGCCAGCAGCGGAAGCAACAGGCGACCCTCCTACGAGCAGTACTTC.

The chain links TRBV28 to TRBJ2-1; 8 nucleotides align to TRBD1. Germline assignment: CDR1 MDHEN and CDR2 SYDVKM. V lost 6 bases to trimming and J lost 8 bases; unmatched junction nucleotides: 12. The CDR3 runs to 15 residues. CDR3 in DNA: TGTGCCAGCAGAGGTGGACAGGGCCCTGGGTATGAGCAGTTCTTC. It yields the protein CASRGGQGPGYEQFF.

The chain has TRBV6-1 and TRBJ2-4; D remains unclear. The CDR3 spans 16 residues. V was clipped by 3 bases and J by 0 bases, with 12 bases between them. Looked up from germline, CDR1 is MNHNS and CDR2 is SASEGT. Here the CDR3 DNA reads TGTGCCAGCAGTGACCGCCAGATACTAGCCAAAAACATTCAGTACTTC. Its protein product is CASSDRQILAKNIQYF.

The chain carries TRBV5-1 and TRBJ1-2; TRBD1 is a possible D gene (6 bases). CDR3 size: 14 residues. V shed 3 bases and J shed 8 bases, with 17 bases lying between them. Germline-derived CDR1 and CDR2 are SGHRS and YFSETQ. For the CDR3, the DNA is TGCGCCAGCAGCTACACAGGGAGGGACCAGGGCTACACCTTC. It specifies CASSYTGRDQGYTF.

The chain is built from TRBV4-3 and TRBJ2-6; TRBD1 matches at 9 bases. Germline V gives CDR1 LGHNA, CDR2 YSLEER. The V and J ends lost 0 bases and 0 bases, in that order; junction bases with no gene match: 9. The CDR3 runs 20 residues. DNA of the CDR3: TGCGCCAGCAGCCAAGATCCCCGGGACAGGGAAAACTCTGGGGCCAACGTCCTGACTTTC. This translates into CASSQDPRDRENSGANVLTF.

This clone was observed a single time. The genes are TRBV2 and TRBJ2-7, with D perhaps TRBD1 (6 bases). Germline CDR1 SNHLY, CDR2 FYNNEI. The CDR3 is made up of 15 amino acids. Trimming stripped 8 bases from V and 5 bases from J, with 22 bases between. The CDR3 coding sequence is TGTGCCAGCCGAATCTATGGGGCAGGGGAGAACGAGCAGTACTTC. Its translation is CASRIYGAGENEQYF.

The chain carries TRBV5-1 and TRBJ2-6; D tentatively fits TRBD1 or TRBD2 (6 bases each). Germline V lookup: CDR1 SGHRS, CDR2 YFSETQ. This CDR3 comprises 17 residues. V shed 4 bases and J shed 3 bases, with 17 bases lying between them. CDR3: CASSTGTLRGGANVLTF. The DNA of the CDR3 is TGCGCCAGCAGCACAGGGACTCTCCGAGGTGGGGCCAACGTCCTGACTTTC.

This chain links TRBV28 with TRBJ1-2; a weak D match, TRBD1 (5 bases). Deletions cut 6 bases from V and 6 bases from J, with 20 bases between. CDR3 length equals 15 residues. Germline V lookup: CDR1 MDHEN, CDR2 SYDVKM. CDR3 nucleotide sequence: TGTGCCAGCAGAGCCCCGGGGCCGGATATTGATGGCTACACCTTC. Protein: CASRAPGPDIDGYTF.

This clone appeared a few times. The gene calls are TRBV27 and TRBJ2-1; 13 nucleotides align to TRBD2. J was trimmed by 5 bases and V by 11 bases; bases with no gene match: 9. CDR3 length equals 15 residues. Germline V lookup: CDR1 MNHEY, CDR2 SMNVEV (reference sequence). The CDR3 region has the DNA TGTGCCGCTCGCCCCGGGACTAGCGGGGACAATGAGCAGTTCTTC. Translating it yields CAARPGTSGDNEQFF.

The chain is built from TRBV2 and TRBJ2-5; TRBD2 matches at 11 bases. V lost 5 bases and J lost 1; bases outside the gene matches: 6. The germline V gene encodes CDR1 SNHLY and CDR2 FYNNEI. This CDR3 is 16 amino acids long. In DNA form, the CDR3 reads TGTGCCAGCAGTCCTTTTAGCGGGAGGGTCCAAGAGACCCAGTACTTC. Its translation is CASSPFSGRVQETQYF. The entire variable domain, with the rest obtained from reference TRBV2 and TRBJ2-5, is as follows: EPEVTQTPSHQVTQMGQEVILRCVPISNHLYFYWYRQILGQKVEFLVSFYNNEISEKSEIFDDQFSVERPDGSNFTLKIRSTKLEDSAMYFCASSPFSGRVQETQYFGPGTRLLVL.

CDR3 sequence reads: CASSQRTAGTNEKLFF. The DNA for the CDR3 is TGTGCCAGCAGCCAACGAACCGCAGGGACTAATGAAAAACTGTTTTTT. The rearrangement uses TRBV4-2 and TRBJ1-4, with D perhaps TRBD1 (5 bases). Between the trimmed V and J ends, which lost 2 bases and 2 bases, there was a span of 12 bases. Per germline, CDR1 LGHNA and CDR2 YNFKEQ. The length of the CDR3 is 16 residues.

The V gene is TRBV18, the J gene TRBJ2-7, with TRBD1 matching 9 bases. The CDR3 has 16 amino acids. J gave up 5 bases and V 2 bases, and 10 bases lay outside the gene matches. Germline V CDR1 and CDR2: KGHSH, LQKENI. The DNA for the CDR3 is TGTGCCAGCTCACCAAACATGGTACAGGGGGCGAACGAGCAGTACTTC. Translating it yields CASSPNMVQGANEQYF.

V usage is TRBV14 and J usage is TRBJ2-1; TRBD1 agrees at 11 bases. Looked up from germline, CDR1 is SGHDN and CDR2 is FVKESK. The V segment lost 4 bases and the J segment 5 bases; nucleotides outside the gene matches: 4. This CDR3 has 15 residues. The CDR3 DNA reads TGTGCCAGCAGCCCCTGGACAGGGGGCGACAATGAGCAGTTCTTC. Its translation: CASSPWTGGDNEQFF. The whole variable domain, filled in from reference TRBV14 and TRBJ2-1, reads EAGVTQFPSHSVIEKGQTVTLRCDPISGHDNLYWYRRVMGKEIKFLLHFVKESKQDESGMPNNRFLAERTGGTYSTLKVQPAELEDSGVYFCASSPWTGGDNEQFFGPGTRLTVL.

The rearrangement joins TRBV29-1 to TRBJ2-3; 16 nucleotides match TRBD2. After removal of 6 bases from V and 6 bases from J, the junction contained 15 bases not matched to a gene. CDR1 and CDR2 from the germline V gene are SQVTM and ANQGSEA. The CDR3 contains 18 residues. CDR3 DNA sequence: TGCAGCGTGGTCGGGACTAGCGGGAGGGCAATGCATCCGGATACGCAGTATTTT. It translates to CSVVGTSGRAMHPDTQYF.

Written as DNA, the CDR3 is TGTGCCAGCAGTTTGAAACGCAGAGGAGCTGAAGGCTACACCTTC. It translates to CASSLKRRGAEGYTF. The gene calls are TRBV27 and TRBJ1-2; D uncertain. The germline V and J ends were trimmed by 3 bases and 8 bases, with 19 bases remaining between them. Germline V gene data show CDR1 as MNHEY and CDR2 as SMNVEV (reference sequence). This CDR3 has 15 amino acids.

This clone is a singleton in its sample. The chain carries TRBV5-1 and TRBJ1-1; 8 nucleotides agree with TRBD1. This CDR3 comprises 14 residues. Unmatched junction bases numbered 3, after V lost 0 bases and J lost 5 bases. Germline V lookup: CDR1 SGHRS, CDR2 YFSETQ. CDR3 residues: CASSLAGQGTEAFF. The CDR3 DNA reads as TGCGCCAGCAGCTTGGCCGGACAGGGAACTGAAGCTTTCTTT.

The CDR3 loop reads CAWSGLTDTQYF. The CDR3 DNA sequence: TGTGCCTGGAGCGGCCTAACAGATACGCAGTATTTT. The chain carries TRBV30 and TRBJ2-3, with D unclear. The germline CDR1 and CDR2 sequences are GTSNPN and SVGIG (reference sequence). This CDR3 contains 12 residues. Trimming removed 3 bases from V and 3 bases from J, with 7 bases in between.

The rearrangement joins TRBV10-1 to TRBJ2-5, with 7 bases aligning to TRBD2. With V trimmed by 6 bases and J by 1 base, 2 bases remained unmatched. This CDR3 comprises 13 residues. Germline-derived CDR1 and CDR2 are WNHNN and SYGVQD (reference sequence). The CDR3 DNA is TGCGCCAGCAGCCCTAGCGGCCAAGAGACCCAGTACTTC. It specifies CASSPSGQETQYF.

CDR3 residues: CASSSGTRGTDTQYF. The CDR3 DNA reads as TGTGCCAGCAGCTCCGGGACTAGAGGCACAGATACGCAGTATTTT. V gene TRBV5-6 combines with J gene TRBJ2-3; TRBD2 matches at 8 bases. The CDR3 length is 15 residues. After removal of 3 bases from V and 1 base from J, the junction contained 4 bases not matched to a gene. Germline V gives CDR1 SGHDT, CDR2 YYEEEE.

The V gene is TRBV7-9, the J gene TRBJ2-3; tentative D call: TRBD2 (5 bases). V gave up 2 bases and J gave up 2 bases, with 8 bases separating them. CDR1 SEHNR and CDR2 FQNEAQ come from the germline V gene (reference sequence). This CDR3 region has 14 residues. CDR3 sequence (DNA): TGTGCCAGCAGCTTAATCGGGGTCACAGATACGCAGTATTTT. This codes for CASSLIGVTDTQYF.

This rearrangement joins TRBV7-2 to TRBJ2-7; 7 bases agree with TRBD1. There are 18 residues in the CDR3. V was clipped by 4 bases and J by 2 bases; unmatched bases: 17. In germline, CDR1 is SGHTA, CDR2 FQGNSA. Written as DNA, the CDR3 is TGTGCCAGCAGCTACCTCCGGGACAGCCCAATCACCGCCTACGAGCAGTACTTC. This encodes CASSYLRDSPITAYEQYF.

The gene calls are TRBV7-6 and TRBJ2-4; 7 bases match TRBD2. V gave up 5 bases and J gave up 5 bases; unmatched junction bases: 12. The CDR3 is 16 amino acids. Germline values: CDR1 SGHVS, CDR2 FNYEAQ. The CDR3 DNA follows: TGTGCCAGCAGCGGGACTCCGGGACTACCCGAAAACATTCAGTACTTC. Translation: CASSGTPGLPENIQYF.